This T cell receptor beta chain was recovered during a study of post-analysis software for immune sequencing data. Study at large: Relapsing-remitting, secondary progressive and progressive-relapsing multiple sclerosis were all included among the disease courses. Findings of the study overall: Included in a set of several TRBV segments more frequent in patients than controls were TRBV5-6, TRBV5-1 and TRBV20-1. Normalized Chao1 diversity was significantly lower in multiple sclerosis patients than in controls.

Trimming pared 5 bases from V and 4 bases from J, leaving 14 bases between. The CDR3 runs to 14 residues. Germline V CDR1 and CDR2: MDHEN, SYDVKM. Regarding this clonotype: Its cognate antigen is unknown.

Carried by the TCR beta cDNA libraries were unique molecular identifiers. TCRdb re-derived calls from the PCR reads in MiXCR, one entry per CDR3 protein. The profile shows hundreds of thousands of distinct CDR3 sequences, about 44% of them singletons. Material for sequencing was blood. The rearrangement links TRBV28 to TRBJ1-1; D uncertain. The source is a girl between 5 and 17 years old with multiple sclerosis. CDR3 in amino acids: CASSPGFLGTEAFF. In nucleotides, the CDR3 is TGTGCCAGCAGTCCTGGGTTCTTGGGCACTGAAGCTTTCTTT.